These T cell receptor beta chains were read from a single sample in a study of technical replicates of blood from a few donors. The protocol was immunoSEQ multiplex PCR, while the TCRdb copy is restricted to in-frame clones and leaves out a portion. The sample includes around 63,000 clones, roughly 98% of them seen just once. Material for sequencing was T cells isolated from PBMCs. The receptors originated from a human donor in good health. Both conserved end residues are part of each CDR3. Fields, in order: J gene, D gene, V gene, clone size, CDR3 protein, CDR3 DNA. The D gene is left open where the match is weak. Size is omitted from some rows. Given values are once, few, many or a class for expanded clones.

j_gene: TRBJ2-2; d_gene: TRBD1; v_gene: TRBV9; abundance: once; CDR3aa: CASSVATPGQGAGELFF; CDR3nt: TGTGCCAGCAGCGTAGCTACACCGGGACAGGGGGCCGGGGAGCTGTTTTTT
j_gene: TRBJ2-7; d_gene: .; v_gene: TRBV12-5; abundance: .; CDR3aa: CASGLVLAGDPRLEQYF; CDR3nt: TGTGCTAGTGGTTTGGTACTAGCCGGGGACCCAAGGCTTGAGCAGTACTTC
j_gene: TRBJ2-7; d_gene: TRBD1; v_gene: TRBV19; abundance: .; CDR3aa: CASSNAGTGGYEQYF; CDR3nt: TGTGCCAGTAGCAATGCCGGGACAGGGGGCTACGAGCAGTACTTC
j_gene: TRBJ2-1; d_gene: .; v_gene: TRBV15; abundance: .; CDR3aa: CATSRVPFDNEQFF; CDR3nt: TGTGCCACCAGCAGAGTCCCTTTTGACAATGAGCAGTTCTTC
j_gene: TRBJ1-6; d_gene: .; v_gene: TRBV2; abundance: .; CDR3aa: CATRGGLNSPLHF; CDR3nt: TGTGCCACTAGGGGCGGATTGAATTCACCCCTCCACTTT
j_gene: TRBJ2-1; d_gene: .; v_gene: TRBV2; abundance: .; CDR3aa: CASHMSGYNEQFF; CDR3nt: TGTGCCAGCCACATGTCGGGGTACAATGAGCAGTTCTTC
j_gene: TRBJ1-4; d_gene: TRBD1; v_gene: TRBV7-8; abundance: .; CDR3aa: CASRRTPGTGNQYEKLFF; CDR3nt: TGTGCCAGCAGACGAACCCCCGGGACAGGGAATCAGTATGAAAAACTGTTTTTT
j_gene: TRBJ2-2; d_gene: TRBD2; v_gene: TRBV28; abundance: .; CDR3aa: CASTPATRGTGELFF; CDR3nt: TGTGCCAGCACCCCCGCGACGCGGGGGACCGGGGAGCTGTTTTTT
j_gene: TRBJ1-1; d_gene: TRBD1; v_gene: TRBV4-1; abundance: .; CDR3aa: CASSQEDRVTEAFF; CDR3nt: TGCGCCAGCAGCCAGGAAGACAGGGTCACTGAAGCTTTCTTT
j_gene: TRBJ2-1; d_gene: TRBD1; v_gene: TRBV28; abundance: .; CDR3aa: CASSLTGKDEQFF; CDR3nt: TGTGCCAGCAGTTTGACAGGGAAGGATGAGCAGTTCTTC
j_gene: TRBJ1-6; d_gene: TRBD1; v_gene: TRBV7-9; abundance: once; CDR3aa: CASRLTGDSPLHF; CDR3nt: TGTGCCAGCAGACTTACAGGGGATTCACCCCTCCACTTT
j_gene: TRBJ2-2; d_gene: .; v_gene: TRBV5-1; abundance: .; CDR3aa: CASSLGVLDSSNTGELFF; CDR3nt: TGCGCCAGCAGCTTGGGTGTCCTCGACAGCTCGAACACCGGGGAGCTGTTTTTT
j_gene: TRBJ1-2; d_gene: TRBD1; v_gene: TRBV10-2; abundance: .; CDR3aa: CASSADRGKNYGYTF; CDR3nt: TGCGCCAGCAGTGCAGACAGGGGGAAGAATTATGGCTACACCTTC
j_gene: TRBJ2-1; d_gene: TRBD1; v_gene: TRBV2; abundance: .; CDR3aa: CASSLPGQDLDNEQFF; CDR3nt: TGTGCCAGCAGCCTTCCTGGACAGGACCTCGACAATGAGCAGTTCTTC
j_gene: TRBJ2-5; d_gene: TRBD1; v_gene: TRBV14; abundance: .; CDR3aa: CASSTWPGGETQYF; CDR3nt: TGTGCCAGCAGCACCTGGCCAGGGGGAGAGACCCAGTACTTC
j_gene: TRBJ2-1; d_gene: .; v_gene: TRBV12-5; abundance: .; CDR3aa: CASGLVLLEQFF; CDR3nt: TGTGCTAGTGGTTTGGTACTCCTAGAGCAGTTCTTC
j_gene: TRBJ1-1; d_gene: .; v_gene: TRBV6-1; abundance: .; CDR3aa: CASRGLLVTEAFF; CDR3nt: TGTGCCAGCAGGGGGCTCTTAGTCACTGAAGCTTTCTTT
j_gene: TRBJ1-2; d_gene: .; v_gene: TRBV25-1; abundance: .; CDR3aa: CASSEQGYGYTF; CDR3nt: TGTGCCAGCAGTGAGCAGGGATATGGCTACACCTTC
j_gene: TRBJ1-2; d_gene: TRBD1; v_gene: TRBV6-1; abundance: .; CDR3aa: CASSVTGTGDGYTF; CDR3nt: TGTGCCAGCAGTGTAACCGGGACAGGAGATGGCTACACCTTC
j_gene: TRBJ1-2; d_gene: .; v_gene: TRBV6-5; abundance: .; CDR3aa: CASSYPGGYTF; CDR3nt: TGTGCCAGCAGTTACCCGGGTGGCTACACCTTC
j_gene: TRBJ1-3; d_gene: .; v_gene: TRBV5-4; abundance: .; CDR3aa: CASSLQGSTGNTIYF; CDR3nt: TGTGCCAGCAGCTTGCAGGGGTCAACTGGAAACACCATATATTTT
j_gene: TRBJ1-5; d_gene: .; v_gene: TRBV4-1; abundance: .; CDR3aa: CASSQLVLRHSNQPQHF; CDR3nt: TGCGCCAGCAGCCAGCTGGTTCTTCGACACAGCAATCAGCCCCAGCATTTT
j_gene: TRBJ1-3; d_gene: TRBD1; v_gene: TRBV10-2; abundance: .; CDR3aa: CASGKGQGVDTIYF; CDR3nt: TGCGCCAGCGGCAAGGGACAGGGTGTGGACACCATATATTTT
j_gene: TRBJ2-5; d_gene: .; v_gene: TRBV9; abundance: .; CDR3aa: CASSVSLSETQYF; CDR3nt: TGTGCCAGCAGCGTATCACTTTCAGAGACCCAGTACTTC
j_gene: TRBJ1-2; d_gene: TRBD1; v_gene: TRBV5-4; abundance: .; CDR3aa: CASSSVDREYGYTF; CDR3nt: TGTGCCAGCAGCTCAGTGGACAGGGAATATGGCTACACCTTC
j_gene: TRBJ2-3; d_gene: .; v_gene: TRBV11-2; abundance: .; CDR3aa: CASSFYLGADTQYF; CDR3nt: TGTGCCAGCAGCTTTTACCTAGGAGCTGATACGCAGTATTTT
j_gene: TRBJ2-5; d_gene: .; v_gene: TRBV29-1; abundance: once; CDR3aa: CSVVELRPQETQYF; CDR3nt: TGCAGCGTTGTTGAATTGAGGCCCCAAGAGACCCAGTACTTC
j_gene: TRBJ2-2; d_gene: TRBD2; v_gene: TRBV28; abundance: .; CDR3aa: CASSLAGESPTGELFF; CDR3nt: TGTGCCAGCAGTTTAGCGGGAGAGTCCCCCACCGGGGAGCTGTTTTTT
j_gene: TRBJ2-2; d_gene: TRBD1; v_gene: TRBV7-9; abundance: .; CDR3aa: CASKTGTVGGELFF; CDR3nt: TGTGCCAGCAAAACCGGGACAGTCGGCGGGGAGCTGTTTTTT
j_gene: TRBJ1-1; d_gene: TRBD1; v_gene: TRBV7-9; abundance: .; CDR3aa: CASIAYESTGQAIEAFF; CDR3nt: TGTGCCAGCATAGCTTATGAGTCAACGGGACAGGCGATTGAAGCTTTCTTT
j_gene: TRBJ2-1; d_gene: TRBD1; v_gene: TRBV2; abundance: .; CDR3aa: CASRSGTEYNEQFF; CDR3nt: TGTGCCAGCAGGTCCGGGACAGAGTACAATGAGCAGTTCTTC
j_gene: TRBJ2-5; d_gene: .; v_gene: TRBV2; abundance: once; CDR3aa: CASSEGRSGQETQYF; CDR3nt: TGTGCCAGCAGTGAAGGAAGAAGCGGACAAGAGACCCAGTACTTC
j_gene: TRBJ2-7; d_gene: .; v_gene: TRBV4-1; abundance: .; CDR3aa: CASSHPGQRELTYEQYF; CDR3nt: TGCGCCAGCAGCCATCCAGGACAGCGGGAACTGACGTACGAGCAGTACTTC
j_gene: TRBJ1-5; d_gene: .; v_gene: TRBV21-1; abundance: once; CDR3aa: CASRRGMGFNQPQHF; CDR3nt: TGTGCCAGCAGAAGGGGGATGGGATTCAATCAGCCCCAGCATTTT
j_gene: TRBJ2-3; d_gene: .; v_gene: TRBV14; abundance: .; CDR3aa: CASSYVVGAGTDTQYF; CDR3nt: TGTGCCAGCAGCTACGTTGTAGGAGCCGGCACAGATACGCAGTATTTT
j_gene: TRBJ2-2; d_gene: .; v_gene: TRBV28; abundance: .; CDR3aa: CASTLATGELFF; CDR3nt: TGTGCCAGCACCCTGGCCACCGGGGAGCTGTTTTTT
j_gene: TRBJ2-1; d_gene: .; v_gene: TRBV5-4; abundance: .; CDR3aa: CASSFISEDNEQFF; CDR3nt: TGTGCCAGCAGCTTTATCAGCGAGGACAATGAGCAGTTCTTC
j_gene: TRBJ2-1; d_gene: .; v_gene: TRBV5-1; abundance: .; CDR3aa: CASSFRTGMSNEQFF; CDR3nt: TGCGCCAGCAGTTTCCGGACTGGCATGAGCAATGAGCAGTTCTTC
j_gene: TRBJ2-1; d_gene: TRBD1; v_gene: TRBV10-1; abundance: .; CDR3aa: CANPTGAVNEQFF; CDR3nt: TGCGCCAATCCGACAGGGGCGGTGAATGAGCAGTTCTTC
j_gene: TRBJ1-1; d_gene: .; v_gene: TRBV6-1; abundance: .; CDR3aa: CASSEYGVRGTPIEAFF; CDR3nt: TGTGCCAGCAGTGAATACGGGGTGAGGGGGACACCTATTGAAGCTTTCTTT
j_gene: TRBJ1-2; d_gene: .; v_gene: TRBV28; abundance: .; CDR3aa: CASSSVGVSYGYTF; CDR3nt: TGTGCCAGCAGTTCAGTAGGGGTGAGCTATGGCTACACCTTC
j_gene: TRBJ2-1; d_gene: .; v_gene: TRBV7-6; abundance: .; CDR3aa: CASSLVSGLQFF; CDR3nt: TGTGCCAGCAGCTTAGTTTCAGGGCTGCAGTTCTTC
j_gene: TRBJ2-7; d_gene: .; v_gene: TRBV21-1; abundance: .; CDR3aa: CASSKGGSGISYEQYF; CDR3nt: TGTGCCAGCAGCAAAGGCGGGAGCGGGATTTCCTACGAGCAGTACTTC
j_gene: TRBJ1-1; d_gene: TRBD1; v_gene: TRBV4-1; abundance: .; CDR3aa: CASTLRPGTGGNTEAFF; CDR3nt: TGCGCCAGCACCCTAAGACCCGGGACAGGCGGGAACACTGAAGCTTTCTTT
j_gene: TRBJ2-5; d_gene: .; v_gene: TRBV2; abundance: .; CDR3aa: CASSSWPETQYF; CDR3nt: TGTGCCAGCAGTTCCTGGCCGGAGACCCAGTACTTC
j_gene: TRBJ1-4; d_gene: TRBD1; v_gene: TRBV7-8; abundance: .; CDR3aa: CASSRQGEKLFF; CDR3nt: TGTGCCAGCAGCCGACAGGGGGAAAAACTGTTTTTT
j_gene: TRBJ1-1; d_gene: TRBD1; v_gene: TRBV5-1; abundance: .; CDR3aa: CASSFPKGQGSGTEAFF; CDR3nt: TGCGCCAGCAGCTTTCCGAAGGGACAGGGATCGGGCACTGAAGCTTTCTTT
j_gene: TRBJ1-1; d_gene: .; v_gene: TRBV20-1; abundance: .; CDR3aa: CSATGGEAFF; CDR3nt: TGCAGTGCTACGGGGGGTGAAGCTTTCTTT
j_gene: TRBJ2-5; d_gene: TRBD2; v_gene: TRBV19; abundance: .; CDR3aa: CASKSLAEQETQYF; CDR3nt: TGTGCCAGTAAAAGCCTAGCGGAACAAGAGACCCAGTACTTC
j_gene: TRBJ2-3; d_gene: .; v_gene: TRBV6-5; abundance: .; CDR3aa: CASRKLGGTDTQYF; CDR3nt: TGTGCCAGCAGGAAGCTCGGTGGCACAGATACGCAGTATTTT
j_gene: TRBJ2-2; d_gene: TRBD1; v_gene: TRBV11-3; abundance: .; CDR3aa: CASSSRDRDTGELFF; CDR3nt: TGTGCCAGCAGCTCCCGGGACAGGGACACCGGGGAGCTGTTTTTT
j_gene: TRBJ1-5; d_gene: TRBD1; v_gene: TRBV27; abundance: once; CDR3aa: CASKTGSAQPQHF; CDR3nt: TGTGCCAGCAAGACAGGGTCGGCTCAGCCCCAGCATTTT
j_gene: TRBJ2-7; d_gene: TRBD1; v_gene: TRBV19; abundance: .; CDR3aa: CASSTWTGLGEQYF; CDR3nt: TGTGCCAGTAGTACATGGACAGGGTTGGGCGAGCAGTACTTC